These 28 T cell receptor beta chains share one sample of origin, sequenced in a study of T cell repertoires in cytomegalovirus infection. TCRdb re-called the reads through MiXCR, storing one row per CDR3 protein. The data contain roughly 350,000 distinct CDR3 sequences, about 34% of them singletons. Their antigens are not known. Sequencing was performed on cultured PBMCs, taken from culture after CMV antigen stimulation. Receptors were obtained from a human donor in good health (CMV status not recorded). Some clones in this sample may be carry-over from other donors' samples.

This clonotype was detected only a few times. The DNA for the CDR3 is TGTGCCAGCAGCTTAGCGGCAAGAGGGGGCCCAGATACGCAGTATTTT. This encodes CASSLAARGGPDTQYF. The J gene is TRBJ2-3, the V gene TRBV7-6; the match to TRBD1 covers 7 bases. J lost 4 bases, V lost 0 bases, and 7 bases had no gene match. CDR1 and CDR2 (germline): SGHVS, FNYEAQ. CDR3 length equals 16 residues. Combining the CDR3 with reference TRBV7-6 and TRBJ2-3 gives the whole variable domain GAGVSQSPRYKVTKRGQDVALRCDPISGHVSLYWYRQALGQGPEFLTYFNYEAQQDKSGLPNDRFSAERPEGSISTLTIQRTEQRDSAMYRCASSLAARGGPDTQYFGPGTRLTVL.

The chain's CDR3 is CASSASAGVGKNEQFF. The CDR3 region has the DNA TGTGCCAGCAGCGCCTCAGCGGGAGTAGGGAAGAATGAGCAGTTCTTC. The chain is built from TRBV7-2 and TRBJ2-1; TRBD2 matches 8 bases. The V gene's germline CDR1 is SGHTA and CDR2 FQGNSA. The CDR3 has 16 residues. V was pared by 5 bases and J by 7 bases, with 13 bases of the junction left unmatched.

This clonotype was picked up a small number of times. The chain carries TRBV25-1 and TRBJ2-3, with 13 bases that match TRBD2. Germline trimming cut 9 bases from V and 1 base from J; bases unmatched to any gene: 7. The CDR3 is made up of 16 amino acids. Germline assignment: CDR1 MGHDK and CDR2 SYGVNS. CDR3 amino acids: CASTSGRASGTDTQYF. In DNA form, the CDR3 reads TGTGCCAGTACTAGCGGGAGGGCCTCGGGCACAGATACGCAGTATTTT.

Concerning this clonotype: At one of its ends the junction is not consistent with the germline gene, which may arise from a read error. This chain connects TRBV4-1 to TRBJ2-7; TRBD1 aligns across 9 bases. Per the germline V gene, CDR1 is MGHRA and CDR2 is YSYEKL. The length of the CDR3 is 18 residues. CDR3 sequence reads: CASSQYIAPGQGFHEQYF. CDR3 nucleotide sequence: TGTGCCAGCAGCCAGTATATAGCCCCGGGACAGGGTTTCCACGAGCAGTACTTC.

The CDR3 bases are TGCGCCAGCAGCTTGGGACAGAGACTAGCGGGAGTTTCCTACGAGCAGTACTTC. Translated, it gives CASSLGQRLAGVSYEQYF. The chain has TRBV5-1 and TRBJ2-7, with 12 bases fitting TRBD2. CDR1 is SGHRS and CDR2 is YFSETQ in the germline V gene. Trimming took 0 bases from V and 1 from J; bases not matched to a gene: 8. CDR3 size: 18 residues.

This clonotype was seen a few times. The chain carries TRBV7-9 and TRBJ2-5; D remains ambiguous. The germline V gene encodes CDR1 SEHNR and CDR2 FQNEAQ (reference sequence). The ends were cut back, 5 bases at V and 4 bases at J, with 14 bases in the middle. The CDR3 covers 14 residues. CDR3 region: CASSPDIGRETQYF. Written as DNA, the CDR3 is TGTGCCAGCAGCCCCGACATCGGACGAGAGACCCAGTACTTC.

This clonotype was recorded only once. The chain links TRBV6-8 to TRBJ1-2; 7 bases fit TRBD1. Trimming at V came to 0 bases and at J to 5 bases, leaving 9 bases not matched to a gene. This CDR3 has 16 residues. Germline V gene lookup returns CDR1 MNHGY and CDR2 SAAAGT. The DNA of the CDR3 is TGTGCCAGCAGTTACTCCGAGTTGACAGGGATTTATGGCTACACCTTC. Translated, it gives CASSYSELTGIYGYTF.

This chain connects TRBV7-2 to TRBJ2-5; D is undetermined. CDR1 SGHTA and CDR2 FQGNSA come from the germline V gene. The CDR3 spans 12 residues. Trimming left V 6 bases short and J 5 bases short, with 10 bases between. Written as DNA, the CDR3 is TGTGCCAGCAGTTCATTCGGGGAGACCCAGTACTTC. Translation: CASSSFGETQYF.

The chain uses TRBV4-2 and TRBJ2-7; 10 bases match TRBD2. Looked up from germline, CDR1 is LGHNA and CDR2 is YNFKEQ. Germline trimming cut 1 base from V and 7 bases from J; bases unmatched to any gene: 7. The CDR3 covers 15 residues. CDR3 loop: CASSQGGSTSGEQYF. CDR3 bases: TGTGCCAGCAGCCAAGGGGGATCGACTAGCGGGGAGCAGTACTTC.

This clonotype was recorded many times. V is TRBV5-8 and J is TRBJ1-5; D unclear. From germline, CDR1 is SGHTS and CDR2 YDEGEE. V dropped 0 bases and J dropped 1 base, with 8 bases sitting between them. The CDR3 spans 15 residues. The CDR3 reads CASSLASRSNQPQHF. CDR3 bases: TGTGCCAGCAGCTTGGCGTCAAGGAGCAATCAGCCCCAGCATTTT. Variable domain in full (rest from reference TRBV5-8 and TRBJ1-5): EAGVTQSPTHLIKTRGQQATLRCSPISGHTSVYWYQQALGLGLQFLLWYDEGEERNRGNFPPRFSGRQFPNYSSELNVNALELEDSALYLCASSLASRSNQPQHFGDGTRLSIL.

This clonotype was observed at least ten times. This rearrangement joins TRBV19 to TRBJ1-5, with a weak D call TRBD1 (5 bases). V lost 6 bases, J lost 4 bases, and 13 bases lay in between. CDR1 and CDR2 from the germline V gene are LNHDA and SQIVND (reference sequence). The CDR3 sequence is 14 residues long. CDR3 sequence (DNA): TGTGCCAGTAGGGAATGGGACCCGAATCAGCCCCAGCATTTT. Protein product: CASREWDPNQPQHF.

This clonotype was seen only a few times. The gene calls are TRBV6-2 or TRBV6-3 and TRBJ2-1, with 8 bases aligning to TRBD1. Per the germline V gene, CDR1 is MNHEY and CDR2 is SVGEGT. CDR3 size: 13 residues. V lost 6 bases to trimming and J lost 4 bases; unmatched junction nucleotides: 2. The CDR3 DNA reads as TGTGCCAGCAGATGGACAGGGTACAATGAGCAGTTCTTC. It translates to CASRWTGYNEQFF.

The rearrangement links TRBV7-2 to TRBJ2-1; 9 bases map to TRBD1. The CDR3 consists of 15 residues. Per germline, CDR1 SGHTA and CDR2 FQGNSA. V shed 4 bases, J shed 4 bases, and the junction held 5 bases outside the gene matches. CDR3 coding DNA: TGTGCCAGCAGCTCCTCCGGGACAGGGTACAATGAGCAGTTCTTC. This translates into CASSSSGTGYNEQFF.

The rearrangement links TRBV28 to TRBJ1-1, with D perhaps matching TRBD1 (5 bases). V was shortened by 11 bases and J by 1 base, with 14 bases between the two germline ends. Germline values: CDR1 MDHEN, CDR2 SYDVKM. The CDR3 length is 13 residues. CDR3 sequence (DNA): TGTGCCGGCGGGGCCCCGGGGAACACTGAAGCTTTCTTT. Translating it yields CAGGAPGNTEAFF.

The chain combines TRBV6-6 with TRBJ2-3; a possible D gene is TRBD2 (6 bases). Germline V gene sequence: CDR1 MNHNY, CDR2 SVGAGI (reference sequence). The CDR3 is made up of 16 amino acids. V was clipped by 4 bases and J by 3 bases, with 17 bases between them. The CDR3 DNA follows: TGTGCCAGCAGTTCCACCGGGACTCCGGGGACAGATACGCAGTATTTT. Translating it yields CASSSTGTPGTDTQYF.

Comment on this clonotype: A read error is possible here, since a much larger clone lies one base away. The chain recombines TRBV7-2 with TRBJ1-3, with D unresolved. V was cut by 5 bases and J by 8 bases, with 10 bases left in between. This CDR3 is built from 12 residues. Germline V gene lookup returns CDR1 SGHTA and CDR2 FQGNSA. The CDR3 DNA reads TGTGCCAGCAGCCCCTCCCGGTACACCATATATTTT. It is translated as CASSPSRYTIYF.

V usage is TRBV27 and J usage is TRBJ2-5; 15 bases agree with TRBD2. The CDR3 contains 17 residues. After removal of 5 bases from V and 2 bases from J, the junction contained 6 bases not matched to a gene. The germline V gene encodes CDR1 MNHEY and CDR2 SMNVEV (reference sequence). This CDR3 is CASSPRTSGRAQETQYF. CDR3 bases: TGTGCCAGCAGTCCCCGGACTAGCGGGAGGGCTCAAGAGACCCAGTACTTC.

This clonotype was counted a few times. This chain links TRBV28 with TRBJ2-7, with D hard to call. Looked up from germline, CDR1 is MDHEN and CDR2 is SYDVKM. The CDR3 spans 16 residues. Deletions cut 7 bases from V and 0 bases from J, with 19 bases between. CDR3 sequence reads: CASTFSGPSSSYEQYF. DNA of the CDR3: TGTGCCAGCACCTTCAGTGGGCCTTCGAGCTCCTACGAGCAGTACTTC.

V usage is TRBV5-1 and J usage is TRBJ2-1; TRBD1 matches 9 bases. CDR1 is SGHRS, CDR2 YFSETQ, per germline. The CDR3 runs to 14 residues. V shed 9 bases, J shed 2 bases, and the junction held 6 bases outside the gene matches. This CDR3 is CATSTGGPYNEQFF. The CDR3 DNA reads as TGCGCCACATCCACAGGGGGCCCCTACAATGAGCAGTTCTTC. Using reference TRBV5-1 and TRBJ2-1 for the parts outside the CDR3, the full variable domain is KAGVTQTPRYLIKTRGQQVTLSCSPISGHRSVSWYQQTPGQGLQFLFEYFSETQRNKGNFPGRFSGRQFSNSRSEMNVSTLELGDSALYLCATSTGGPYNEQFFGPGTRLTVL.

The chain's CDR3 is CASSLDEGFGGYTF. The CDR3 DNA is TGTGCCAGCAGCTTAGATGAAGGGTTCGGTGGCTACACCTTC. The chain couples TRBV7-2 to TRBJ1-2; D ambiguous. The ends were cut back, 1 base at V and 7 bases at J, with 13 bases in the middle. CDR3 size: 14 residues. In germline, CDR1 is SGHTA, CDR2 FQGNSA.

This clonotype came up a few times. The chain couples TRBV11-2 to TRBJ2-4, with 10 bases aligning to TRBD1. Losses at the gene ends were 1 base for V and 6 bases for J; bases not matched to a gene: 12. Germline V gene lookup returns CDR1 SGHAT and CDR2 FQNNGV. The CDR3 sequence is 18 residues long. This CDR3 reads CASSLAGIGTGDLNIQYF. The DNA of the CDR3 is TGTGCCAGCAGCTTAGCGGGGATCGGGACAGGGGACTTAAACATTCAGTACTTC.

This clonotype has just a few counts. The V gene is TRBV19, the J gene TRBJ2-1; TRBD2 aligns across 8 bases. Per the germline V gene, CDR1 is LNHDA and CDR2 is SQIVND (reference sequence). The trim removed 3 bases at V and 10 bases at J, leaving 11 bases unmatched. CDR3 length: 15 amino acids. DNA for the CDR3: TGTGCCAGTAGTATGCCTTCTGCGGGAGGACGGGAGCAGTTCTTC. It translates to CASSMPSAGGREQFF.

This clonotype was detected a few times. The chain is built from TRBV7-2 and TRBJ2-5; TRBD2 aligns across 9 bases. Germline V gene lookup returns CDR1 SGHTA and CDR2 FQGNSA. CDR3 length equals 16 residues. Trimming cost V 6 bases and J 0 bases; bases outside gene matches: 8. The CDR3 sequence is CASRLNLAGNQETQYF. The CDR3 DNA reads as TGTGCCAGCAGACTGAACCTAGCGGGGAACCAAGAGACCCAGTACTTC.

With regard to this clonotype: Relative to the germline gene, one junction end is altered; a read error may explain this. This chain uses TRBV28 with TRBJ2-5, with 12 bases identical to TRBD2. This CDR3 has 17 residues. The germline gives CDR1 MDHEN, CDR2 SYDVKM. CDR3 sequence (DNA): TGTGCCAGCAATTTAGGGCTAGCGGGAGGGCCGGGGGAGACCCAGTACTTC. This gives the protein CASNLGLAGGPGETQYF.

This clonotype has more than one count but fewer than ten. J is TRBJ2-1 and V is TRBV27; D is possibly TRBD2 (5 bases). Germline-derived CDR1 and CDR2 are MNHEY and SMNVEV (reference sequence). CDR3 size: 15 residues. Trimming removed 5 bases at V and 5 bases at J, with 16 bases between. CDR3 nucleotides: TGTGCCAGCAGTCTGGGAGCGAGGGCCAACAATGAGCAGTTCTTC. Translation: CASSLGARANNEQFF.

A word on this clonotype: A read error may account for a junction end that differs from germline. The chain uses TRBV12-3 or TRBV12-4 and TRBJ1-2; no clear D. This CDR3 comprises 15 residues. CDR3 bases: TGTGCCAGCAGTCTAGCCGGACGGGCCAACTATGGCTACACCTTC. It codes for CASSLAGRANYGYTF.

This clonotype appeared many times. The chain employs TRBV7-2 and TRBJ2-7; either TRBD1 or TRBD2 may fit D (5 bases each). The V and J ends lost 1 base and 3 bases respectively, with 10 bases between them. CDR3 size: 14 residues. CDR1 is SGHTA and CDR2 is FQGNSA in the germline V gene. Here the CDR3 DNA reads TGTGCCAGCAGCTTAGTTGGGGGTGGCTACGAGCAGTACTTC. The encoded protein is CASSLVGGGYEQYF.

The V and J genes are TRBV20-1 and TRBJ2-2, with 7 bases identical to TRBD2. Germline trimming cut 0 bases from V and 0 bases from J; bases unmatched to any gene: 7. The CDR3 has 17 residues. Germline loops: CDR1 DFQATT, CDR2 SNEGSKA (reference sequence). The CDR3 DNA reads TGCAGTGCTAGAGATGGGAGGGGACGAGCGAACACCGGGGAGCTGTTTTTT. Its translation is CSARDGRGRANTGELFF.